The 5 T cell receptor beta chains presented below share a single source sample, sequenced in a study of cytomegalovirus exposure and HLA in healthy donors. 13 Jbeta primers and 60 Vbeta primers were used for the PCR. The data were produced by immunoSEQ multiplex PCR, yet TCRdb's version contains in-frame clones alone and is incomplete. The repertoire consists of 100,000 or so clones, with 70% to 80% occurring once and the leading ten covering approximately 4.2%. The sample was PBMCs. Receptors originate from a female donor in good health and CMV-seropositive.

The CDR3 reads CASSLVGRAHEQYF. CDR3 nucleotide sequence: TGTGCCAGCAGTTTAGTCGGCAGGGCCCACGAGCAGTACTTC. This chain links TRBV27 with TRBJ2-5; D may be TRBD1 (5 bases). The assigned J gene may be wrong: the sequence end matches TRBJ2-7 better. The CDR3 sequence is 14 residues long. From germline, CDR1 is MNHEY and CDR2 SMNVEV (reference sequence).

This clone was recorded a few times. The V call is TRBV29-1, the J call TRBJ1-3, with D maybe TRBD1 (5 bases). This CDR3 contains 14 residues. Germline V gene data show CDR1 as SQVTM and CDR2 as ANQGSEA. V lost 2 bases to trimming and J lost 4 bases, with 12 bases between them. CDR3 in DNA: TGCAGCGTTGAAAATCGATCAGGGGGAAACACCATATATTTT. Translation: CSVENRSGGNTIYF.

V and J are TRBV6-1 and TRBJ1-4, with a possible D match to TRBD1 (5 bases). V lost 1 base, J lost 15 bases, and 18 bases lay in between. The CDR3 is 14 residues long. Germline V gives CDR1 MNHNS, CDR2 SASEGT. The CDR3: CASSEGTTLGIMFF. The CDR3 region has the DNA TGTGCCAGCAGTGAAGGGACAACCCTCGGAATAATGTTTTTT.

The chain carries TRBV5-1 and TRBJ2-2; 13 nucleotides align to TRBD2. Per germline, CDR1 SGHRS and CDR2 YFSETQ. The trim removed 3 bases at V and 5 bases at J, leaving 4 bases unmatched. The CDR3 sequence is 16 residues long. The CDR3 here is CASSSGTSGETGELFF. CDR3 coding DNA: TGCGCCAGCAGCTCCGGGACTAGCGGGGAGACCGGGGAGCTGTTTTTT. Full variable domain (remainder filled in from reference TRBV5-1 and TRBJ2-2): KAGVTQTPRYLIKTRGQQVTLSCSPISGHRSVSWYQQTPGQGLQFLFEYFSETQRNKGNFPGRFSGRQFSNSRSEMNVSTLELGDSALYLCASSSGTSGETGELFFGEGSRLTVL.

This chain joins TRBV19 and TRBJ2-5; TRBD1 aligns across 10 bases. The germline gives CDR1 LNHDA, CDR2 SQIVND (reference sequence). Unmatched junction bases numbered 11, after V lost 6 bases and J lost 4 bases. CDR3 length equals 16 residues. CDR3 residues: CASSPGQGRGRETQYF. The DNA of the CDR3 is TGTGCCAGTAGCCCGGGACAGGGGAGAGGGCGAGAGACCCAGTACTTC.